The rows below give T cell receptor beta chains drawn from one sample of a study of cytomegalovirus exposure and HLA in healthy donors. The method was immunoSEQ multiplex PCR; TCRdb's version includes in-frame clones alone and lacks a portion of them. The sample consists of 150,000 to 190,000 clones, around 72% of them appearing once. Material: PBMCs. All receptors derive from a man between 18 and 29 years old in good health and CMV-seronegative. The CDR3 runs from the conserved cysteine through the conserved F or W. A D gene is named only where the DNA matches it firmly. Size is stated for part of the rows, as once, few or many counts, or as a class when the clone is expanded.

size | J | D | length | V | DNA | CDR3
once | TRBJ2-1 | TRBD2 | 15 | TRBV7-7 | TGTGCCAGCAGCAATAGCGGGCACTCCTACAATGAGCAGTTCTTC | CASSNSGHSYNEQFF
NA | TRBJ1-2 | NA | 12 | TRBV6-5 | TGTGCCAGCAGGCCAGGGTATGATGGCTACACCTTC | CASRPGYDGYTF
NA | TRBJ2-7 | NA | 15 | TRBV7-2 | TGTGCCAGCAGCTTAGGGGCGGGCCGAACCTACGAGCAGTACTTC | CASSLGAGRTYEQYF
NA | TRBJ2-3 | NA | 14 | TRBV19 | TGTGCCAGTAGCGAGCGCCACTCCACAGATACGCAGTATTTT | CASSERHSTDTQYF
once | TRBJ2-7 | TRBD2 | 12 | TRBV6-6 | TGTGCCAGCACCGTCCCCGGGGGGGAGCAGTACTTC | CASTVPGGEQYF
NA | TRBJ1-2 | TRBD1 | 14 | TRBV5-1 | TGCGCCAGCAGCTCCGACAGGGAGGACTATGGCTACACCTTC | CASSSDREDYGYTF
NA | TRBJ2-2 | NA | 12 | TRBV5-5 | TGTGCCAGCACCCCGAGGGGGGGGGAGCTGTTTTTT | CASTPRGGELFF
NA | TRBJ2-2 | TRBD2 | 15 | TRBV2 | TGTGCCAGCTTACTGAGCGGGAGGGCCGCCGGGGAGCTGTTTTTT | CASLLSGRAAGELFF
few | TRBJ1-5 | NA | 13 | TRBV30 | TGTGCCTGGAGTGTGCAGGGAGGTCAGCCCCAGCATTTT | CAWSVQGGQPQHF
NA | TRBJ1-6 | NA | 17 | TRBV4-3 | TGCGCTAGCAGCCCAACATGGGACACCGGCGGGAGATCACCCCTCCACTTT | CASSPTWDTGGRSPLHF
NA | TRBJ2-2 | NA | 15 | TRBV5-4 | TGTGCCAGCAGCCTAAGTTACGCGAACACCGGGGAGCTGTTTTTT | CASSLSYANTGELFF
NA | TRBJ2-2 | NA | 14 | TRBV30 | TGTGCCTGCGACAGAACCTCGAACACCGGGGAGCTGTTTTTT | CACDRTSNTGELFF
NA | TRBJ2-7 | TRBD2 | 16 | TRBV11-2 | TGTGCCAGCAGCGACCTCCTAGCGGGACTCCCCTACGAGCAGTACTTC | CASSDLLAGLPYEQYF
NA | TRBJ2-7 | TRBD1 | 16 | TRBV10-3 | TGTGCCATCAGCTATGCCTTGGACAGGGACTCCTACGAGCAGTACTTC | CAISYALDRDSYEQYF
few | TRBJ2-5 | NA | 14 | TRBV11-3 | TGTGCCAGCAGCTTAGGCGCAGGCCAGCAGACCCAGTACTTC | CASSLGAGQQTQYF
NA | TRBJ2-7 | NA | 15 | TRBV7-2 | TGTGCCAGCAGCTACCCCGGGCGGGGCGTATACGAGCAGTACTTC | CASSYPGRGVYEQYF